The T cell receptor beta chain under discussion was sequenced for a study of identifying expanded T cells in peripheral blood. Overall study findings and caveats: Clone count variance between roughly 2-week samples rose with total template count. Approximately 1.1 clones differed between technical replicates, versus approximately 16 and 20 over time.

Turning to this clone: What it binds is unknown.

The CDR3 is 19 amino acids. Germline assignment: CDR1 SGHTA and CDR2 FQGNSA. The ends were cut back, 1 base at V and 0 bases at J, with 19 bases in the middle. The table came from immunoSEQ multiplex PCR; TCRdb's copy has only in-frame clones and leaves some out. The sample includes about 100,000 clones, around 88% of them seen just once. The V gene is TRBV7-2, the J gene TRBJ1-3; D remains unclear. The sequenced material came from blood. This TCR was sampled from a person aged 18-70 years in good health. The CDR3: CASSLVGSSTYPSGNTIYF. For the CDR3, the DNA is TGTGCCAGCAGCTTAGTCGGATCTTCAACTTACCCCTCTGGAAACACCATATATTTT.